This record concerns one TCR beta chain sequence. Antigen: not known. This specimen comes from a study of blood T cells in healthy people across ages. Whole-study results and caveats: Naive CD4+ cells and diversity were both higher in long-lived donors than in aged donors.

A second PCR of roughly 7 to 11 cycles used a sample-barcoded 5' primer and a J-beta primer mix. Per sample, CDR3-containing paired-end reads numbered at least 3 million. TCRdb itself ran the 5' RACE reads through MiXCR, one entry per CDR3 protein. The table lists about 650,000 distinct CDR3 sequences, roughly 32% of them singletons. The CDR3 loop spans 14 amino acids. CDR1 is SGHTA and CDR2 is FQGNSA in the germline V gene. The V end was cut by 5 bases, the J end by 8 bases, with 16 bases between. The rearrangement joins TRBV7-2 to TRBJ2-1, with a possible D match to TRBD2 (5 bases). The clonotype originates from a woman older than 75 in good health. Material: blood. CDR3 coding DNA: TGTGCCAGCAGCCTGAGGGATCCCTGGGATGAGCAGTTCTTC. Translated, it gives CASSLRDPWDEQFF.